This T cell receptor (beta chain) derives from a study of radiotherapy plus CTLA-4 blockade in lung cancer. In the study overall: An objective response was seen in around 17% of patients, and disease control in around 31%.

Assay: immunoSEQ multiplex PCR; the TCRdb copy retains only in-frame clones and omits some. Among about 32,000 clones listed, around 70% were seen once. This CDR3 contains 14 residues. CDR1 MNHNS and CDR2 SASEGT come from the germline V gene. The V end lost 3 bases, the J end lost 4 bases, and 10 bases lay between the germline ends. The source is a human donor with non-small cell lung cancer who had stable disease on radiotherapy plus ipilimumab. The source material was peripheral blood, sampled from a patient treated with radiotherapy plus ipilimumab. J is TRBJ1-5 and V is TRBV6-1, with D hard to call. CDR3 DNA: TGTGCCAGCAGTGACCAGGCAGGTAATCAGCCCCAGCATTTT. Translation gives CASSDQAGNQPQHF.